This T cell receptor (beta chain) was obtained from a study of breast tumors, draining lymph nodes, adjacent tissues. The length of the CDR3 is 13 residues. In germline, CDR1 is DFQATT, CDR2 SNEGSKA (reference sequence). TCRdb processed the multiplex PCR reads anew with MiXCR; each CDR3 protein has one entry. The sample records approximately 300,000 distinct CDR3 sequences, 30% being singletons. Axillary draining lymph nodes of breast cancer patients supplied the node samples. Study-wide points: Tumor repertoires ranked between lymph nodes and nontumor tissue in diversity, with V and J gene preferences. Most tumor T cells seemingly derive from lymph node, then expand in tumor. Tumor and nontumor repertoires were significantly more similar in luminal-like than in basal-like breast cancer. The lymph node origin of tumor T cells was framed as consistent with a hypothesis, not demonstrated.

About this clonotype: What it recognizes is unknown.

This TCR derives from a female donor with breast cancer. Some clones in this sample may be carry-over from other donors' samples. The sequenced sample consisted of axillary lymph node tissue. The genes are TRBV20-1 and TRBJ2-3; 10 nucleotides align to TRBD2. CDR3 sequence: CSLGRTSGDTQYF. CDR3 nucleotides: TGCAGCTTAGGGAGGACTAGCGGAGATACGCAGTATTTT.